Below are 21 T cell receptor beta chains sequenced from a single sample in a study of blood T cell repertoires in COVID-19. TCRdb's table, derived via immunoSEQ multiplex PCR, lists solely in-frame clones and lacks some. The profile covers under 500,000 clones, with around nine tenths appearing a single time and about 4.3% taken by the ten largest. The sequenced sample was peripheral blood. Every receptor here comes from a woman between 25 and 40 years old with acute or convalescent COVID-19.

The chain joins TRBV3-1 (or the pseudogene TRBV3-2) to TRBJ1-5; D is perhaps TRBD1 (5 bases). The CDR3 runs to 19 residues. V lost 0 bases and J 3 bases, leaving 21 bases between the germline ends. Germline-derived CDR1 and CDR2 are LGHDT and YNNKEL (reference sequence). For the CDR3, the DNA is TGTGCCAGCAGCCAAGATGTGGCAGGGTCCCCTTCCTTCAATCAGCCCCAGCATTTT. It is translated as CASSQDVAGSPSFNQPQHF.

The chain recombines TRBV5-6 with TRBJ2-2; 13 bases line up with TRBD2. The CDR3 totals 17 residues. Germline V gives CDR1 SGHDT, CDR2 YYEEEE. Trimming removed 1 base from V and 6 bases from J; junction bases left unmatched: 6. CDR3 protein: CASSLIGTSGVPGELFF. Written as DNA, the CDR3 is TGTGCCAGCAGCTTGATCGGGACTAGCGGGGTGCCCGGGGAGCTGTTTTTT.

This clone showed up just once. This chain uses TRBV11-2 with TRBJ1-1, with 9 bases matching TRBD1. V lost 5 bases, J lost 3 bases, and 10 bases stayed unmatched. The CDR3 extends over 16 amino acids. Germline CDR1 is SGHAT and CDR2 is FQNNGV. CDR3 region: CASSGGTGIIDTEAFF. DNA for the CDR3: TGTGCCAGCAGCGGGGGGACAGGGATCATTGACACTGAAGCTTTCTTT.

The rearrangement uses TRBV4-1 and TRBJ2-1; 8 bases line up with TRBD2. The CDR3 has 14 amino acids. V was pared by 2 bases and J by 6 bases, with 3 bases of the junction left unmatched. Germline loops: CDR1 MGHRA, CDR2 YSYEKL. CDR3 residues: CASSQIGTSNEQFF. CDR3 sequence (DNA): TGCGCCAGCAGCCAAATCGGGACTAGCAATGAGCAGTTCTTC.

The V and J genes are TRBV19 and TRBJ1-2, with a weak D call TRBD1 (5 bases). Trimming pared 7 bases from V and 4 bases from J, leaving 16 bases between. The CDR3 spans 14 residues. Germline V gene data show CDR1 as LNHDA and CDR2 as SQIVND (reference sequence). CDR3 DNA: TGTGCCAGTAAAAGGGGCCAGGGTGGCTATGGCTACACCTTC. It specifies CASKRGQGGYGYTF. Variable domain in full (rest from reference TRBV19 and TRBJ1-2): DGGITQSPKYLFRKEGQNVTLSCEQNLNHDAMYWYRQDPGQGLRLIYYSQIVNDFQKGDIAEGYSVSREKKESFPLTVTSAQKNPTAFYLCASKRGQGGYGYTFGSGTRLTVV.

To note about this clone: The same CDR3 arises from other DNA sequences in this sample as well. The chain couples TRBV24-1 to TRBJ2-1; no firm D call. V was pared by 5 bases and J by 0 bases, with 10 bases between. CDR3 length: 15 residues. Germline values: CDR1 KGHDR, CDR2 SFDVKD. DNA for the CDR3: TGTGCCACCAGTGGGAGAGTCGGCTCCTACAATGAGCAGTTCTTC. This codes for CATSGRVGSYNEQFF.

The gene calls are TRBV7-3 and TRBJ2-3, with 13 bases aligning to TRBD2. CDR1 and CDR2 (germline): SGHTA, FQGTGA. The ends lost 5 bases at V and 5 bases at J; junction bases unmatched: 7. CDR3 size: 16 residues. In nucleotides, the CDR3 is TGTGCCAGCAGCCCACTAGCGGGGGGGCCGGTAGATACGCAGTATTTT. Protein: CASSPLAGGPVDTQYF. Full variable domain (outside the CDR3, taken from reference TRBV7-3 and TRBJ2-3): GAGVSQTPSNKVTEKGKYVELRCDPISGHTALYWYRQSLGQGPEFLIYFQGTGAADDSGLPNDRFFAVRPEGSVSTLKIQRTERGDSAVYLCASSPLAGGPVDTQYFGPGTRLTVL.

The genes are TRBV9 and TRBJ2-7, with D uncertain. The CDR3 is 13 residues long. Trimming took 0 bases from V and 3 from J, leaving 7 bases between them. Germline lookup yields CDR1 SGDLS and CDR2 YYNGEE. The CDR3 DNA follows: TGTGCCAGCAGCGTAGATGGCGGCTACGAGCAGTACTTC. Translation: CASSVDGGYEQYF.

The chain joins TRBV15 to TRBJ2-2; D possibly corresponds to TRBD1 (6 bases). V was pared by 8 bases and J by 1 base, with 17 bases between. The germline CDR1 and CDR2 sequences are LNHNV and YYDKDF (reference sequence). The CDR3 has 16 residues. The CDR3 DNA reads TGTGCCACCGAGACGGGCAGGGGCGAGAACACCGGGGAGCTGTTTTTT. It specifies CATETGRGENTGELFF.

The V gene is TRBV5-6, the J gene TRBJ1-2, with D unclear. Germline lookup yields CDR1 SGHDT and CDR2 YYEEEE. Trimming pared 1 base from V and 13 bases from J, leaving 14 bases between. The CDR3 totals 12 residues. CDR3 nucleotides: TGTGCCAGCAGCTTGATGAAAGAGGGTGGCACCTTC. This encodes CASSLMKEGGTF.

The chain couples TRBV9 to TRBJ2-1, with 14 bases aligning to TRBD2. CDR1 is SGDLS and CDR2 is YYNGEE in the germline V gene. V trimming: 3 bases; J trimming: 4 bases; junction bases outside the gene matches: 12. The CDR3 runs to 19 residues. CDR3 sequence reads: CASSADTGLAGGRYNEQFF. CDR3 nucleotide sequence: TGTGCCAGCAGCGCCGATACCGGACTAGCGGGGGGACGGTACAATGAGCAGTTCTTC.

The V and J genes are TRBV12-3 or TRBV12-4 and TRBJ2-3; TRBD2 might be the D (5 bases). Trimming left V 1 base short and J 5 bases short, with 7 bases between. CDR3 size: 13 residues. The CDR3 DNA reads TGTGCCAGCAGTTTAGTAGCGAGAGATACGCAGTATTTT. Protein product: CASSLVARDTQYF.

The chain employs TRBV30 and TRBJ1-1; D gene ambiguous. Trimming cost V 3 bases and J 3 bases, with 5 bases left between them. Germline loops: CDR1 GTSNPN, CDR2 SVGIG (reference sequence). CDR3 size: 11 residues. The CDR3 bases are TGTGCCTGGAGAGCGTACACTGAAGCTTTCTTT. Amino acids: CAWRAYTEAFF.

V is TRBV20-1 and J is TRBJ2-2; 7 bases agree with TRBD2. The germline gives CDR1 DFQATT, CDR2 SNEGSKA (reference sequence). This CDR3 is 17 amino acids long. V was pared by 6 bases and J by 4 bases, with 17 bases of the junction left unmatched. CDR3 sequence reads: CSASRSLGGLFTGELFF. CDR3 DNA: TGCAGTGCCAGTAGGTCGTTGGGGGGGTTGTTCACCGGGGAGCTGTTTTTT.

CDR3 DNA sequence: TGTGCCAGCAGCGAAGTGGGACTAGGGAACACCGGGGAGCTGTTTTTT. Translating it yields CASSEVGLGNTGELFF. The rearrangement joins TRBV9 to TRBJ2-2; 8 positions agree with TRBD2. V gave up 3 bases and J gave up 1 base; unmatched junction bases: 5. Germline-derived CDR1 and CDR2 are SGDLS and YYNGEE. This CDR3 spans 16 amino acids.

V gene TRBV28 combines with J gene TRBJ2-7, with 7 positions matching TRBD1. Germline V CDR1 and CDR2: MDHEN, SYDVKM. V lost 4 bases to trimming and J lost 0 bases; unmatched junction nucleotides: 9. The CDR3 contains 16 residues. CDR3 region: CASSYRTGTASYEQYF. The DNA for the CDR3 is TGTGCCAGCAGTTATCGCACCGGGACAGCCTCCTACGAGCAGTACTTC. Full variable domain (missing parts from reference TRBV28 and TRBJ2-7): DVKVTQSSRYLVKRTGEKVFLECVQDMDHENMFWYRQDPGLGLRLIYFSYDVKMKEKGDIPEGYSVSREKKERFSLILESASTNQTSMYLCASSYRTGTASYEQYFGPGTRLTVT.

V gene TRBV6-5 combines with J gene TRBJ1-1; no clear D. V was pared by 7 bases and J by 4 bases, with 16 bases between. Per germline, CDR1 MNHEY and CDR2 SVGAGI. The CDR3 sequence is 14 residues long. Written as DNA, the CDR3 is TGTGCCAGCACGTTAAGAGGGTTGGTCACTGAAGCTTTCTTT. As protein: CASTLRGLVTEAFF.

This clone appeared a single time. The chain links TRBV2 to TRBJ2-3; TRBD2 aligns across 7 bases. The germline gives CDR1 SNHLY, CDR2 FYNNEI. Trimming took 3 bases from V and 2 from J; bases not matched to a gene: 5. The CDR3 contains 15 residues. The CDR3 DNA sequence: TGTGCCAGCAGTGATATGCGGGGGATCACAGATACGCAGTATTTT. It codes for CASSDMRGITDTQYF.

The gene calls are TRBV5-4 and TRBJ2-1; 11 bases are a match to TRBD2. The CDR3 runs 15 residues. V trimming: 3 bases; J trimming: 9 bases; junction bases outside the gene matches: 8. Germline CDR1 and CDR2: SGHNT and YYREEE (reference sequence). DNA for the CDR3: TGTGCCAGCAGCTCCCGTAGCGGGGGGGCGGGTGAGCAGTTCTTC. This encodes CASSSRSGGAGEQFF.

V gene TRBV2 combines with J gene TRBJ2-5; 7 nucleotides agree with TRBD1. V lost 6 bases, J lost 4 bases, and 11 bases stayed unmatched. The CDR3 loop spans 15 amino acids. From germline, CDR1 is SNHLY and CDR2 FYNNEI. The CDR3 nucleotides are TGTGCCAGCAGAGCCACAGGGGCCGAGGGAGAGACCCAGTACTTC. Amino acid sequence: CASRATGAEGETQYF.

CDR3 sequence (DNA): TGCGCCAGCAGCCAAGGGACAGGTGGCGGGGAGCTGTTTTTT. Translation gives CASSQGTGGGELFF. V usage is TRBV4-1 and J usage is TRBJ2-2; 7 bases are shared with TRBD1. CDR1 and CDR2 from the germline V gene are MGHRA and YSYEKL. CDR3 size: 14 residues. V was clipped by 1 base and J by 7 bases; unmatched bases: 3.